The 9 T cell receptor beta chains given below trace back to one sample, sequenced in a study of T-cell reconstitution after alpha-beta-depleted transplantation in children. It was with unique molecular identifiers that the TCRbeta library was prepared. From the PCR reads, TCRdb called clonotypes with MiXCR, one entry per CDR3 protein. In the table there are about 980,000 distinct CDR3 sequences, about 30% of which are singletons. Specimen: PBMCs, mostly from graft donor cells, collected 360 days after TCRalphabeta/CD19-depleted stem cell transplant. The receptors come from a boy under two years old who had a stem cell transplant for SCID, so the T cells may come from the graft donor.

V usage is TRBV9 and J usage is TRBJ2-3; D possibly corresponds to TRBD2 (5 bases). The CDR3 is 15 residues long. Trimming cost V 4 bases and J 2 bases, with 14 bases left between them. In germline, CDR1 is SGDLS, CDR2 YYNGEE. CDR3 sequence reads: CASSPRTYTTDTQYF. In DNA, the CDR3 is TGTGCCAGCAGCCCCCGGACTTACACCACAGATACGCAGTATTTT.

The chain recombines TRBV9 with TRBJ2-3; 11 bases map to TRBD1. CDR3 size: 14 residues. From germline, CDR1 is SGDLS and CDR2 YYNGEE. The trim removed 4 bases at V and 5 bases at J, leaving 3 bases unmatched. Written as DNA, the CDR3 is TGTGCCAGCAGCACCGGGACAGGGGGAGATACGCAGTATTTT. Protein sequence: CASSTGTGGDTQYF.

The rearrangement links TRBV5-1 to TRBJ2-7; 8 nucleotides match TRBD1. CDR1 is SGHRS, CDR2 YFSETQ, per germline. The CDR3 is 16 residues long. After removal of 0 bases from V and 1 base from J, the junction contained 6 bases not matched to a gene. The CDR3 bases are TGCGCCAGCAGCTTGGCCCAGGGGGCGCGGTCCTACGAGCAGTACTTC. Its translation: CASSLAQGARSYEQYF. Based on the CDR3 plus reference TRBV5-1 and TRBJ2-7, the full variable domain is KAGVTQTPRYLIKTRGQQVTLSCSPISGHRSVSWYQQTPGQGLQFLFEYFSETQRNKGNFPGRFSGRQFSNSRSEMNVSTLELGDSALYLCASSLAQGARSYEQYFGPGTRLTVT.

V and J are TRBV5-1 and TRBJ2-3; perhaps TRBD1 as D (5 bases). From germline, CDR1 is SGHRS and CDR2 YFSETQ. The CDR3 runs 16 residues. Trimming shortened V by 7 bases and J by 2 bases, and 20 bases separated the two germline ends. The CDR3 nucleotides read TGCGCCAGCCAGCTGCAGGGTGGCCCATTCACAGATACGCAGTATTTT. As protein: CASQLQGGPFTDTQYF.

The chain is built from TRBV10-3 and TRBJ2-7; TRBD2 matches 12 bases. The CDR3 is 16 amino acids. Germline loops: CDR1 ENHRY, CDR2 SYGVKD. The V segment lost 2 bases and the J segment 2 bases; nucleotides outside the gene matches: 4. CDR3 in DNA: TGTGCCATCAGTGAGGAACTAGCGGGGGGTCCCTACGAGCAGTACTTC. Translation: CAISEELAGGPYEQYF.

This clonotype was found a few times. The chain carries TRBV24-1 and TRBJ2-2; TRBD2 might be the D (6 bases). The CDR3 covers 15 residues. V lost 7 bases and J 0 bases, leaving 11 bases between the germline ends. CDR1 is KGHDR and CDR2 is SFDVKD in the germline V gene. CDR3 DNA sequence: TGTGCCACCAGGGCGGGGCAGACGAACACCGGGGAGCTGTTTTTT. As protein: CATRAGQTNTGELFF.

The V and J genes are TRBV10-3 and TRBJ2-3, with 8 bases aligning to TRBD2. The J segment lost 11 bases and the V segment lost 0 bases, leaving 7 bases of the junction unmatched. Germline V gene sequence: CDR1 ENHRY, CDR2 SYGVKD. This CDR3 region has 14 residues. The CDR3 sequence: CAISESMRGVGQYF. CDR3 sequence (DNA): TGTGCCATCAGTGAGTCGATGCGGGGGGTTGGGCAGTATTTT.

This clonotype was recorded a few times. This rearrangement joins TRBV3-1 to TRBJ2-2, with D hard to call. CDR3 length: 12 residues. Trimming took 1 base from V and 10 from J, leaving 7 bases between them. CDR1 is LGHDT, CDR2 YNNKEL, per germline (reference sequence). The CDR3 nucleotides read TGTGCCAGCAGCCAAGGCTGGCTGGAGCTGTTTTTT. Translating it yields CASSQGWLELFF. Full variable domain (missing parts from reference TRBV3-1 and TRBJ2-2): DTAVSQTPKYLVTQMGNDKSIKCEQNLGHDTMYWYKQDSKKFLKIMFSYNNKELIINETVPNRFSPKSPDKAHLNLHINSLELGDSAVYFCASSQGWLELFFGEGSRLTVL.

The chain recombines TRBV12-3 or TRBV12-4 with TRBJ2-1, with 7 bases matching TRBD2. Trimming took 5 bases from V and 1 from J; bases not matched to a gene: 8. The CDR3 consists of 16 residues. DNA for the CDR3: TGTGCCAGCAGTGACTTCGGGGGGAAATCCTACAATGAGCAGTTCTTC. This sequence encodes CASSDFGGKSYNEQFF.